These 2 T cell receptor beta chains originate from one sample sequenced in a study of CD8+ T cells in alopecia areata (dated by TCRdb to between 2018 and 2020). The library came from the immunoSEQ multiplex PCR assay. To provide template for TCR sequencing, every sample had RNA extracted and reverse transcribed into cDNA. Imported from immuneACCESS, the table was reduced by TCRdb to in-frame sequences with V and J called. These copies leave out some clones; in studies compared against another copy, an unresolved V gene accounts for under half, and the cause of the remainder is not known. The sample records about 76,000 clones, around 67% of which are singletons. Around 24% of the sample is held by the ten biggest clonotypes. Explained via the paper, the time point label denotes: less than 30 weeks on oral tofacitinib. What the treatment or condition label conveys for this sample: oral pan-JAK inhibitor, 5-10 mg twice daily.

This sample comprised CD8+ T cells sorted from blood, obtained at week 24, from a patient treated with tofacitinib. The receptors were sampled from a human donor with alopecia areata.

This chain uses TRBV4-2 with TRBJ2-1; 10 bases match TRBD2. In germline, CDR1 is LGHNA, CDR2 YNFKEQ. The CDR3 runs 17 residues. V lost 2 bases to trimming and J lost 0 bases; unmatched junction nucleotides: 4. CDR3 DNA: TGTGCCAGCAGCCAACTAGCGGGGGAAAGCTCCTACAATGAGCAGTTCTTC. As protein: CASSQLAGESSYNEQFF.

Within the sample, this clone is medium-sized. This chain joins TRBV14 and TRBJ1-4; D is unclear. The CDR3 is made up of 12 amino acids. The ends were cut back, 0 bases at V and 8 bases at J, with 4 bases in the middle. Germline values: CDR1 SGHDN, CDR2 FVKESK. The CDR3 here is CASSQEAEKLFF. In nucleotides, the CDR3 is TGTGCCAGCAGCCAAGAGGCGGAAAAACTGTTTTTT.